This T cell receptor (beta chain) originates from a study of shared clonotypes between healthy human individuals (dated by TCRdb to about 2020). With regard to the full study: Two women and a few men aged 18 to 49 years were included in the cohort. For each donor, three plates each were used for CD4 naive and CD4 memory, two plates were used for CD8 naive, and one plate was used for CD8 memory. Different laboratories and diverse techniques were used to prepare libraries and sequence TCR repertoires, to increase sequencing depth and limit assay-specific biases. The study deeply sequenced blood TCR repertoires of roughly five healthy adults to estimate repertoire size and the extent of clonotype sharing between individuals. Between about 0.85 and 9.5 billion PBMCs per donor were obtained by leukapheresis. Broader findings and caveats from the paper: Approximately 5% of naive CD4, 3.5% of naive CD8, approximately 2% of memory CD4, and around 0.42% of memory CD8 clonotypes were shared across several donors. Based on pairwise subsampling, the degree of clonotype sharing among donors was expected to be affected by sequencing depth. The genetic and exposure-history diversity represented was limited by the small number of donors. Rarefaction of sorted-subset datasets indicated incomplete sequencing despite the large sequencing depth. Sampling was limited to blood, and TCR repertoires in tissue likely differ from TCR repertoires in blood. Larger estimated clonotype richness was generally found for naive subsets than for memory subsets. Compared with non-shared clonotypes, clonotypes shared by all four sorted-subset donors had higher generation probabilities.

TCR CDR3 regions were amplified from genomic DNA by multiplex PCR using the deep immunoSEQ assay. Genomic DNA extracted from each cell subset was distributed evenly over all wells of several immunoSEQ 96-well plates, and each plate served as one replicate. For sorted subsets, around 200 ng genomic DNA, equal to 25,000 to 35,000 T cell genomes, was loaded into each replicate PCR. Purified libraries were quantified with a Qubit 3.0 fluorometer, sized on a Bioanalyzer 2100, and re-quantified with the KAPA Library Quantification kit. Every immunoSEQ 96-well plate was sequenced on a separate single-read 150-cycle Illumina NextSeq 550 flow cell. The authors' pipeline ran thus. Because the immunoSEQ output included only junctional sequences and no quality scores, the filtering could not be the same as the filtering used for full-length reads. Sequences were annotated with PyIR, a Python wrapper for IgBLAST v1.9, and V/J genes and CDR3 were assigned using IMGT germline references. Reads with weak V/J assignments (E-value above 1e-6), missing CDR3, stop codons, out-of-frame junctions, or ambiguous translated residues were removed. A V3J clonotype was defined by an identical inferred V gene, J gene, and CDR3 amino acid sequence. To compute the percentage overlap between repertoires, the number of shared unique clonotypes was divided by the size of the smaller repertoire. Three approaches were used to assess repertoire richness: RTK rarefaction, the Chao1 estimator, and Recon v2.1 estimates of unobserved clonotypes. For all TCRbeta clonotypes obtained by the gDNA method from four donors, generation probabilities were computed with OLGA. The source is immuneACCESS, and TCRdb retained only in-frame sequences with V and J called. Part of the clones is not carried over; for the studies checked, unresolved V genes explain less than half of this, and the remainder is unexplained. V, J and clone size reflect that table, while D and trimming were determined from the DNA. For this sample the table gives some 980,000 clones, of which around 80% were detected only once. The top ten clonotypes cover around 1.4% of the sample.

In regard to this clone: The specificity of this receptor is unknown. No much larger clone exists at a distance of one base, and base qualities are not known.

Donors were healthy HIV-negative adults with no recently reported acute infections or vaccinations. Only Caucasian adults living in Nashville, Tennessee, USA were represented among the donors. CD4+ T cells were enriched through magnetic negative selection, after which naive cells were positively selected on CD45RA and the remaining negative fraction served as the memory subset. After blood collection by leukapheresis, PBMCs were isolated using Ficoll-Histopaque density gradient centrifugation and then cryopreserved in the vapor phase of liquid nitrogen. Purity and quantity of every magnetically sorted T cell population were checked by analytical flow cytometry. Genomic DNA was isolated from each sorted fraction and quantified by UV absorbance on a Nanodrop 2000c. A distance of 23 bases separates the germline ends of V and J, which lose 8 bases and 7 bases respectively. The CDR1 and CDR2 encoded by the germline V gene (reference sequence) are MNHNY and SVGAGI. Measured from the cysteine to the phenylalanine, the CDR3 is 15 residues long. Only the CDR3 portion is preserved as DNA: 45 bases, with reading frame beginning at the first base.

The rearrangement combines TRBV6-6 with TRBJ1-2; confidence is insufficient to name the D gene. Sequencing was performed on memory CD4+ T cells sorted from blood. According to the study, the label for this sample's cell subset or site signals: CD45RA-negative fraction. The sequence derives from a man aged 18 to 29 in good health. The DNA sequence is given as TGTGCCAGCCGAATCCTAGCCGCGGTATCGGGTGGCTACACCTTC. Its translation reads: CASRILAAVSGGYTF.